This TCR beta chain was documented in a study of early T cells in non-severe SARS-CoV-2 infection. Whole-study context: Sequencing input comprised bulk RNA from unsorted whole blood; chain pairing was not available. Findings of the study overall: Anti-spike CD8 responses were favored in VDJdb matching, and private and CD4 specificities were missed.

The TCR library protocol attached unique molecular identifiers to the individual cDNA molecules. TCRdb reprocessed the 5' RACE reads via MiXCR and lists one record per CDR3 protein. Of roughly 67,000 distinct CDR3 sequences listed, approximately 10% were seen once; the top ten hold 6.4%. The CDR3 loop spans 15 amino acids. V was cut by 3 bases and J by 2 bases, with 9 bases left in between. In germline, CDR1 is KGHDR, CDR2 SFDVKD. This clonotype was seen more than once but under ten times. The antigen remains undetermined. V usage is TRBV24-1 and J usage is TRBJ2-2, with D possibly being TRBD1 (5 bases). The source material was whole blood. The sequence derives from an adult who was a healthcare worker with PCR-confirmed SARS-CoV-2 infection or an uninfected control (not recorded which). CDR3 amino acids: CATSDRQGNTGELFF. CDR3 in DNA: TGTGCCACCAGTGATCGTCAGGGTAACACCGGGGAGCTGTTTTTT.